This TCR beta chain appears in the sequencing data of a study of long-term antiretroviral therapy in people with HIV. Study background: The oldest specimens predate the 2015 immediate-ART recommendation by about a decade.

The assay used was immunoSEQ (version v3.0), run at survey level. The target of sequencing was about 40,000-50,000 T-cell genomes per sample. Clones were sequenced by immunoSEQ multiplex PCR, and TCRdb holds only the in-frame ones, with some missing. The sample holds some 30,000 clones, more than 85% seen once. As for this clone: Its antigen is unidentified.

The CDR3 contains 16 residues. Germline assignment: CDR1 KGHSH and CDR2 LQKENI. Trimming at V came to 6 bases and at J to 4 bases, leaving 8 bases not matched to a gene. Before they underwent DNA extraction, samples held 1-10 million cryopreserved PBMC. Points from the study as a whole: Regardless of time point, clones expanded before ART dominated the repertoire.

Sequenced here: unsorted PBMCs, sampled 2 years after starting antiretroviral therapy. This clonotype was sampled from a man aged 50-60 years with HIV. The gene calls are TRBV18 and TRBJ2-1, with 11 bases that match TRBD2. The CDR3 reads CASSRLAGPPYNEQFF. CDR3 nucleotides: TGTGCCAGCTCGCGACTAGCGGGACCACCTTACAATGAGCAGTTCTTC.